This T cell receptor (beta chain) was recovered during a study of T cells in Graves' hyperthyroidism and ophthalmopathy. Overall study context: Upon initial diagnosis and before any treatment, peripheral blood was collected.

Study results and limitations: A model using 13 V-J features told ophthalmopathy apart from stable hyperthyroidism.

This clonotype was recorded at least ten times. What it recognizes is unknown. Each diagnosis drew on symptoms, thyroxine, TRAb, thyroid ultrasound and orbital computed tomography findings. Researchers amplified the TCR beta CDR3 regions from RNA transcripts. Primed by the HTBI set, a first-round RT-PCR was run on the TCR CDR3. TCRdb recomputed calls from the multiplex PCR reads with MiXCR, one row per CDR3 protein. The table shows approximately 610,000 distinct CDR3 sequences, with roughly 14% occurring only once. The sequence was obtained from a woman in her 40s with Graves' ophthalmopathy. The specimen sequenced was blood.

The CDR3 sequence: CASSSRAGEGEQYF. For the CDR3, the DNA is TGTGCCAGCAGCTCCAGAGCGGGAGAAGGCGAGCAGTACTTC. The chain recombines TRBV7-9 with TRBJ2-7; 8 bases map to TRBD2. Looked up from germline, CDR1 is SEHNR and CDR2 is FQNEAQ (reference sequence). The CDR3 is 14 amino acids. Trimming removed 4 bases from V and 6 bases from J; junction bases left unmatched: 8.